This T cell receptor (beta chain) was sequenced during a study of T cell responses to AZD1222 COVID-19 vaccine. Using immunoSEQ multiplex PCR, the repertoire was profiled, and TCRdb retains in-frame clones only, with some absent. Among 130,000 or so clones, 70% to 90% were seen once, and the ten largest hold 8% to 10%. Germline V gives CDR1 LNHDA, CDR2 SQIVND (reference sequence). This CDR3 spans 16 amino acids. The ends were cut back, 4 bases at V and 1 base at J, with 14 bases in the middle. The V gene is TRBV19, the J gene TRBJ1-5; D is possibly TRBD1 (5 bases). Sequences were derived from peripheral blood, sampled 28 days after the second AZD1222 dose. The source of this sequence is an adult who received the AZD1222 COVID-19 vaccine. CDR3 sequence: CASSKGQGVSNQPQHF. CDR3 sequence (DNA): TGTGCCAGTAGTAAGGGGCAGGGTGTGAGCAATCAGCCCCAGCATTTT.